This T cell receptor beta chain was observed in a study of T cell responses to AZD1222 COVID-19 vaccine. This clone was seen a handful of times. The antigen is unknown. General observations from the study: Spike-specific TCR breadth and depth both grew after two AZD1222 doses. In all cases, repertoires were sampled only after the peak T cell response. Among the donors, most were white British and more were female, and clonal diversity was possibly underestimated.

This CDR3 region has 13 residues. From germline, CDR1 is LGHDT and CDR2 YNNKEL (reference sequence). Trimming shortened V by 2 bases and J by 1 base, and 5 bases separated the two germline ends. The table came from immunoSEQ multiplex PCR; TCRdb's copy has only in-frame clones and leaves some out. The table has about 190,000 clones, approximately 92% seen once. The sample consisted of peripheral blood, taken on day 0 of AZD1222 vaccination. The clonotype was recovered from an adult in good health. This chain uses TRBV3-1 (or the pseudogene TRBV3-2) with TRBJ1-1; D is ambiguous. The CDR3 nucleotides are TGTGCCAGCAGCCAATTAGAGAACACTGAAGCTTTCTTT. Amino acid sequence: CASSQLENTEAFF.